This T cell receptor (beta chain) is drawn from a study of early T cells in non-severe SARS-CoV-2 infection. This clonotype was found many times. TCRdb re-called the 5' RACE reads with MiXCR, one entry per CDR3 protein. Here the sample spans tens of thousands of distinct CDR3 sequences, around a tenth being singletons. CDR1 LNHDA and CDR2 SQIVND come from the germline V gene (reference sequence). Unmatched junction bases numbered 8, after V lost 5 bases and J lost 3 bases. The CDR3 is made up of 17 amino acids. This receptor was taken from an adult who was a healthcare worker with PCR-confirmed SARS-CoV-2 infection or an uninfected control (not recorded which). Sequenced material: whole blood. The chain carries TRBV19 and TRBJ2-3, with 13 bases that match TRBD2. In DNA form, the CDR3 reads TGTGCCAGTAGTTCCATGACTAGCGGGAGGTCGACAGATACGCAGTATTTT. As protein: CASSSMTSGRSTDTQYF.